This is a list of T cell receptor beta chains from one sample in a study of OX40 agonist ivuxolimab in advanced cancers. Measured with immunoSEQ multiplex PCR; TCRdb has only the in-frame clones, and not every one. The profile covers 43,000 or so clones, with around 86% appearing a single time and about 32% taken by the ten largest. Material: CD4+ or CD8+ T cells sorted from blood, obtained in a trial of the OX40 agonist ivuxolimab. Receptors were obtained from an adult with an advanced solid tumor such as melanoma, head and neck, liver or kidney cancer. Each CDR3 is given with its conserved first and last residue. D genes are given only for firm matches. Clone size appears in some rows only: once, few, many, or a class for an expanded clone.

length,D,size,V,J,CDR3,DNA
14,TRBD1,once,TRBV5-1,TRBJ2-1,CASSSGQGKDEQFF,TGCGCCAGCAGCTCCGGACAGGGGAAAGATGAGCAGTTCTTC
14,-,once,TRBV11-2,TRBJ2-3,CASSLILAADTQYF,TGTGCCAGCAGCTTGATCCTTGCGGCAGATACGCAGTATTTT
17,-,-,TRBV5-1,TRBJ1-4,CASSLGRSTATNEKLFF,TGCGCCAGCAGCTTAGGCAGAAGCACCGCAACTAATGAAAAACTGTTTTTT
15,-,-,TRBV7-9,TRBJ2-5,CASSLVVSLVETQYF,TGTGCCAGCAGCTTAGTGGTTAGCCTCGTAGAGACCCAGTACTTC
14,TRBD1,-,TRBV28,TRBJ1-2,CASSLSTGAAGYTF,TGTGCCAGCAGTTTATCCACAGGGGCCGCGGGCTACACCTTC
17,TRBD2,-,TRBV7-9,TRBJ2-1,CASSSLDSGRALNEQFF,TGTGCCAGCAGCTCCCTGGATAGCGGGAGGGCCTTAAATGAGCAGTTCTTC
13,-,-,TRBV2,TRBJ2-1,CASSGLSHNEQFF,TGTGCCAGCAGTGGACTGTCCCACAATGAGCAGTTCTTC
15,-,-,TRBV5-5,TRBJ2-5,CASSSSRLSQETQYF,TGTGCCAGCAGTTCTAGCAGGTTATCTCAAGAGACCCAGTACTTC
14,-,-,TRBV5-6,TRBJ2-7,CASSPGGGMDEQYF,TGTGCCAGCAGCCCCGGTGGAGGGATGGACGAGCAGTACTTC
12,-,-,TRBV11-2,TRBJ2-5,CASSDGTETQYF,TGTGCCAGCAGCGATGGGACGGAGACCCAGTACTTC
13,-,few,TRBV11-2,TRBJ1-6,CASSLDRGGFFHF,TGTGCCAGCAGCTTAGATAGGGGCGGCTTCTTCCACTTT
15,-,-,TRBV13,TRBJ1-6,CASSLVSQNNSPLHF,TGTGCCAGCAGCTTAGTCTCACAGAATAATTCACCCCTCCACTTT
15,-,-,TRBV5-1,TRBJ1-1,CASSPRVEMNTEAFF,TGCGCCAGCAGCCCCCGGGTAGAAATGAACACTGAAGCTTTCTTT
15,-,-,TRBV5-4,TRBJ1-1,CASSLSETWDTEAFF,TGTGCCAGCAGCTTGTCGGAGACTTGGGACACTGAAGCTTTCTTT
15,TRBD2,-,TRBV13,TRBJ2-1,CASSPGGPLYNEQFF,TGTGCCAGCAGCCCGGGGGGACCCCTCTACAATGAGCAGTTCTTC
14,-,-,TRBV6-1,TRBJ2-4,CASSVEGLYDIQYF,TGTGCCAGCAGTGTTGAGGGCCTTTATGACATTCAGTACTTC
15,-,once,TRBV7-9,TRBJ1-3,CASSLDTVSGNTIYF,TGTGCCAGCAGCTTAGATACAGTCTCTGGAAACACCATATATTTT
16,-,-,TRBV29-1,TRBJ2-1,CSVEMPGRSYYNEQFF,TGCAGCGTTGAAATGCCCGGTCGCTCCTACTACAATGAGCAGTTCTTC
15,TRBD2,-,TRBV7-9,TRBJ2-1,CASSRSGSLGNEQFF,TGTGCCAGCAGCAGAAGCGGGAGTTTGGGTAATGAGCAGTTCTTC
10,-,-,TRBV6-1,TRBJ1-2,CASSEAGYTF,TGTGCCAGCAGTGAAGCAGGCTACACCTTC
15,-,once,TRBV10-1,TRBJ2-7,CASSEGGHLGNEQYF,TGCGCCAGCAGTGAGGGCGGGCACCTCGGAAATGAGCAGTACTTC
14,-,-,TRBV5-4,TRBJ2-3,CASSLAQGMGTQYF,TGTGCCAGCAGCTTGGCACAGGGAATGGGTACGCAGTATTTT
15,-,-,TRBV7-3,TRBJ2-3,CASSPVGGATDTQYF,TGTGCCAGCAGTCCAGTTGGGGGGGCGACAGATACGCAGTATTTT
15,TRBD1,-,TRBV18,TRBJ1-5,CASSGDRASNQPQHF,TGTGCCAGCTCAGGGGACAGGGCATCGAATCAGCCCCAGCATTTT
13,-,-,TRBV14,TRBJ2-1,CASSQGHGNEQFF,TGTGCCAGCAGCCAAGGACACGGGAATGAGCAGTTCTTC
12,-,-,TRBV6-4,TRBJ2-3,CASSDSKDTQYF,TGTGCCAGCAGTGACTCGAAAGATACGCAGTATTTT
12,-,-,TRBV7-9,TRBJ2-3,CASSPFTDTQYF,TGTGCCAGCAGCCCCTTCACAGATACGCAGTATTTT
12,-,-,TRBV28,TRBJ2-7,CASSQQGHEQYF,TGTGCCAGCAGTCAACAGGGCCACGAGCAGTACTTC
13,TRBD1,once,TRBV13,TRBJ1-2,CASRDRGPYGYTF,TGTGCCAGCAGAGACAGGGGACCCTATGGCTACACCTTC
16,-,few,TRBV11-2,TRBJ2-1,CASRHFSGGPYNEQFF,TGTGCCAGCAGGCATTTTTCCGGGGGTCCATACAATGAGCAGTTCTTC
14,TRBD1,few,TRBV5-6,TRBJ2-5,CASSQGQLQETQYF,TGTGCCAGCAGCCAGGGACAGCTACAAGAGACCCAGTACTTC
15,-,-,TRBV28,TRBJ2-7,CASTLFGGSSYEQYF,TGTGCCAGCACCCTCTTCGGGGGAAGCTCCTACGAGCAGTACTTC
16,TRBD1,-,TRBV7-9,TRBJ2-2,CASSISQGFGTGELFF,TGTGCCAGCAGCATATCACAGGGGTTCGGCACCGGGGAGCTGTTTTTT
13,-,once,TRBV6-4,TRBJ1-3,CARDPSSGNTIYF,TGTGCCAGGGATCCTAGCTCTGGAAACACCATATATTTT
13,-,-,TRBV28,TRBJ1-2,CASTPGQGDGYTF,TGTGCCAGCACTCCGGGCCAGGGAGATGGCTACACCTTC
14,-,once,TRBV11-2,TRBJ2-2,CASSSIGVTGELFF,TGTGCCAGCAGCTCAATAGGGGTCACCGGGGAGCTGTTTTTT
15,-,once,TRBV11-2,TRBJ2-3,CASSLNIAGTDTQYF,TGTGCCAGCAGCTTAAATATAGCGGGCACAGATACGCAGTATTTT
15,-,-,TRBV10-3,TRBJ2-3,CAIRARGERTDTQYF,TGTGCCATCAGGGCGAGGGGAGAACGCACAGATACGCAGTATTTT
14,TRBD1,-,TRBV7-9,TRBJ2-5,CASSLTGGQETQYF,TGTGCCAGCAGCCTGACAGGGGGCCAAGAGACCCAGTACTTC
14,-,-,TRBV5-5,TRBJ1-4,CASSPLGMVEKLFF,TGTGCCAGCAGCCCATTGGGGATGGTTGAAAAACTGTTTTTT
14,-,-,TRBV19,TRBJ1-5,CASSIVPGNQPQHF,TGTGCCAGTAGTATAGTCCCAGGGAATCAGCCCCAGCATTTT
15,-,many,TRBV6-6,TRBJ1-4,CASILGDPTNEKLFF,TGTGCCAGCATCTTAGGGGACCCGACTAATGAAAAACTGTTTTTT
13,-,-,TRBV7-9,TRBJ2-7,CASSPGLTYEQYF,TGTGCCAGCAGTCCGGGCCTGACCTACGAGCAGTACTTC
14,TRBD2,-,TRBV11-2,TRBJ2-1,CASSYGRASREQFF,TGTGCCAGCAGCTACGGGAGGGCCTCGAGGGAGCAGTTCTTC
13,TRBD1,-,TRBV6-1,TRBJ2-7,CASGRDRVYEQYF,TGTGCCAGCGGCCGGGACAGGGTCTACGAGCAGTACTTC